In this sample, the clone carrying this T cell receptor (beta chain) turned up once. Its antigen is not identified. This entry is derived from a study of T cell responses to AZD1222 COVID-19 vaccine. Repertoires were generated with immunoSEQ multiplex PCR, while TCRdb's copy carries only in-frame clones and drops some. The sample carries around 100,000 clones, about 85% recorded once. The analysis combined second doses at about 4 or about 12 weeks. Germline assignment: CDR1 SGHVS and CDR2 FQNEAQ. V shed 5 bases and J 0 bases; nucleotides not matched to a gene: 7. The CDR3 spans 17 residues. General observations from the study: Repertoires were sampled only after the peak T cell response. It should be noted that donors were predominantly white British and more often female, and clonal diversity was possibly underestimated.

This clonotype originated in an adult who received the AZD1222 COVID-19 vaccine. Sequenced here: peripheral blood, sampled 28 days after the second AZD1222 dose. J is TRBJ2-7 and V is TRBV7-8; TRBD2 aligns across 13 bases. CDR3 sequence: CASSMGLAGRSSYEQYF. In nucleotides, the CDR3 is TGTGCCAGCAGCATGGGACTAGCGGGACGAAGCTCCTACGAGCAGTACTTC. Full variable domain (outside the CDR3, taken from reference TRBV7-8 and TRBJ2-7): GAGVSQSPRYKVAKRGQDVALRCDPISGHVSLFWYQQALGQGPEFLTYFQNEAQLDKSGLPSDRFFAERPEGSVSTLKIQRTQQEDSAVYLCASSMGLAGRSSYEQYFGPGTRLTVT.